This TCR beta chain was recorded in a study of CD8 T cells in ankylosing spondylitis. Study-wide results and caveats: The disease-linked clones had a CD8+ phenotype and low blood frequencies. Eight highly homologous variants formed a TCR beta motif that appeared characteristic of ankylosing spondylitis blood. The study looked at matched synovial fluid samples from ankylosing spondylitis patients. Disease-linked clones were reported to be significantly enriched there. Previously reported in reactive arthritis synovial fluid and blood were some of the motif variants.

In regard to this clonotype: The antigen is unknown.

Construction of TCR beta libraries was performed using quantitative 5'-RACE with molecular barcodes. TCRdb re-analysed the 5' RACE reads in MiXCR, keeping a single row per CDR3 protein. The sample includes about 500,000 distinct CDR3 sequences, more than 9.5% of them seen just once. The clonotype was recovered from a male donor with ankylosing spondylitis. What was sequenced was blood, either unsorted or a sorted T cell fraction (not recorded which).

The CDR3 reads CAWSALGNNEQFF. CDR3 nucleotides: TGTGCCTGGAGTGCCCTAGGAAACAATGAGCAGTTCTTC. The chain recombines TRBV30 with TRBJ2-1, with D unresolved. The CDR3 loop spans 13 amino acids. V was pared by 1 base and J by 5 bases, with 9 bases between. Germline V CDR1 and CDR2: GTSNPN, SVGIG (reference sequence).